The rows below give T cell receptor beta chains drawn from one sample of a study of blood T cell repertoires in COVID-19. The data were produced by immunoSEQ multiplex PCR, yet TCRdb's version contains in-frame clones alone and is incomplete. The sample contains about 62,000 clones, roughly 90% of which appear only once. Sequencing was done on a sample of peripheral blood. The receptors shown here come from a woman aged 55 to 70 with acute or convalescent COVID-19. CDR3s include the opening cysteine and the closing phenylalanine or tryptophan. The D gene is left open where the match is weak. Only part of the rows carry a size: once, few, many, or a class if the clone is expanded.

TRBV5-1,TRBD2,.,TRBJ2-3,CASSLPGLATDTQYF,TGCGCCAGCAGCTTACCGGGACTAGCGACAGATACGCAGTATTTT
TRBV10-2,TRBD1,.,TRBJ1-6,CASSEPGQGSSPLHF,TGCGCCAGCAGCGAGCCGGGACAGGGGTCGTCACCCCTCCACTTT
TRBV28,.,.,TRBJ1-2,CASIDRTDNYGYTF,TGTGCCAGCATCGATAGGACAGATAACTATGGCTACACCTTC
TRBV29-1,.,.,TRBJ1-6,CSVAEMGANSPLHF,TGCAGCGTTGCGGAAATGGGGGCCAATTCACCCCTCCACTTT
TRBV30,.,.,TRBJ2-3,CAWRGQITDTQYF,TGTGCCTGGAGAGGACAGATCACAGATACGCAGTATTTT
TRBV18,.,once,TRBJ2-3,CASSPNLSGDTQYF,TGTGCCAGCTCACCAAACCTGTCGGGAGATACGCAGTATTTT
TRBV2,.,.,TRBJ2-5,CASSGGSRETQYF,TGTGCCAGCAGTGGAGGATCCCGAGAGACCCAGTACTTC
TRBV19,TRBD1,.,TRBJ1-3,CATRQGRGNTIYF,TGTGCCACCCGACAGGGGAGAGGAAACACCATATATTTT
TRBV15,.,.,TRBJ1-5,CATSRDGQSNQPQHF,TGTGCCACCAGCAGAGACGGACAGAGCAATCAGCCCCAGCATTTT
TRBV2,TRBD1,few,TRBJ1-5,CASSENRGPSNQPQHF,TGTGCCAGCAGTGAGAACAGGGGGCCCAGCAATCAGCCCCAGCATTTT
TRBV11-2,.,.,TRBJ2-5,CASSMSGDQETQYF,TGTGCCAGCAGCATGTCAGGGGACCAAGAGACCCAGTACTTC
TRBV29-1,.,once,TRBJ1-3,CSASRLLSGNTIYF,TGCAGCGCCTCCAGGCTACTCTCTGGAAACACCATATATTTT
TRBV2,TRBD1,.,TRBJ1-6,CASSERQGNSPLHF,TGTGCCAGCAGTGAACGACAGGGGAATTCACCCCTCCACTTT
TRBV21-1,.,.,TRBJ1-1,CATSRDRGTNTEAFF,TGTGCCACTTCCCGGGACAGGGGAACGAACACTGAAGCTTTCTTT
TRBV5-1,TRBD1,.,TRBJ2-1,CASSLEQGAGNEQFF,TGCGCCAGCAGCTTGGAGCAGGGGGCTGGGAATGAGCAGTTCTTC
TRBV6-2/TRBV6-3,.,few,TRBJ1-2,CASSFDETERDTF,TGTGCCAGCAGTTTTGACGAGACAGAGCGGGACACCTTC
TRBV6-1,TRBD1,.,TRBJ2-4,CASSEDGTGVLLAKNIQYF,TGTGCCAGCAGTGAGGATGGGACAGGGGTACTCCTAGCCAAAAACATTCAGTACTTC
TRBV14,TRBD1,.,TRBJ1-4,CASSSRQGSTNEKLFF,TGTGCCAGCAGCTCCCGACAGGGGTCGACTAATGAAAAACTGTTTTTT
TRBV11-2,TRBD1,.,TRBJ1-2,CASSPGDRVAYGYTF,TGTGCCAGCAGCCCTGGCGACAGGGTTGCCTATGGCTACACCTTC
TRBV28,TRBD1,.,TRBJ2-3,CASSQGGATDTQYF,TGTGCCAGCAGTCAAGGGGGCGCGACAGATACGCAGTATTTT
TRBV9,.,once,TRBJ1-2,CASSGSGQYGYTF,TGTGCCAGCAGCGGCTCGGGACAATATGGCTACACCTTC
TRBV14,TRBD2,.,TRBJ2-2,CASSQPRPGLAGAVGELFF,TGTGCCAGCAGCCAACCTCGACCGGGACTAGCGGGAGCGGTCGGGGAGCTGTTTTTT
TRBV27,.,.,TRBJ1-5,CASSVDSYQPQHF,TGTGCCAGCAGTGTAGACAGTTATCAGCCCCAGCATTTT
TRBV14,TRBD1,few,TRBJ1-4,CASSQRTGATNEKLFF,TGTGCCAGCAGCCAACGAACAGGGGCAACTAATGAAAAACTGTTTTTT
TRBV28,TRBD1,.,TRBJ2-5,CASSPTGGAETQYF,TGTGCCAGCAGTCCTACAGGGGGCGCGGAGACCCAGTACTTC
TRBV7-9,.,.,TRBJ2-1,CASSPDRREQFF,TGTGCCAGCAGCCCAGACAGGCGTGAGCAGTTCTTC
TRBV6-6,.,.,TRBJ1-6,CASSPRGGASPLHF,TGTGCCAGCAGTCCCCGCGGAGGTGCTTCACCCCTCCACTTT
TRBV5-4,.,.,TRBJ2-2,CASSLDRAKAGELFF,TGTGCCAGCAGCTTGGACAGGGCAAAAGCCGGGGAGCTGTTTTTT
TRBV20-1,TRBD2,.,TRBJ2-3,CSASTGGAQGTDTQYF,TGCAGTGCTAGTACGGGGGGGGCTCAAGGCACAGATACGCAGTATTTT
TRBV9,.,.,TRBJ2-1,CASSEGDRPEQFF,TGTGCCAGCAGCGAGGGGGATCGCCCTGAGCAGTTCTTC
TRBV7-8,.,.,TRBJ1-2,CASSLDGGGYGYTF,TGTGCCAGCAGCTTAGATGGAGGAGGGTATGGCTACACCTTC
TRBV7-2,.,.,TRBJ2-1,CASSLSGAEQFF,TGTGCCAGCAGCCTTAGCGGAGCCGAGCAGTTCTTC
TRBV6-1,.,.,TRBJ1-5,CASSETGYPRNQPQHF,TGTGCCAGCAGCGAAACAGGGTATCCGCGCAATCAGCCCCAGCATTTT
TRBV4-3,.,.,TRBJ2-3,CASSQDRGGGTGTDTQYF,TGCGCCAGCAGCCAAGATAGGGGGGGTGGTACTGGCACAGATACGCAGTATTTT
TRBV19,.,.,TRBJ2-1,CASSIRAGQSYNEQFF,TGTGCCAGTAGTATTAGGGCCGGACAGTCCTACAATGAGCAGTTCTTC
TRBV21-1,.,.,TRBJ2-5,CAWGQLPSRGQETQYF,TGTGCCTGGGGACAACTCCCCTCGAGGGGGCAAGAGACCCAGTACTTC
TRBV5-4,TRBD2,.,TRBJ2-1,CASSSRPSGSRTYNEQFF,TGTGCCAGCAGCTCCCGTCCTAGCGGGAGTAGGACCTACAATGAGCAGTTCTTC
TRBV2,.,.,TRBJ1-4,CASSEVGGPNEKLFF,TGTGCCAGCAGTGAGGTCGGCGGTCCGAATGAAAAACTGTTTTTT
TRBV4-1,.,.,TRBJ2-3,CASSQEERSTDTQYF,TGCGCCAGCAGCCAAGAGGAGCGGAGCACAGATACGCAGTATTTT